Below, 3 T cell receptor beta chains from the same sample are listed, as sequenced in a study of CD8+CD57+ T cells in acquired aplastic anemia. CD8+CD57+ cell expansion had been shown by flow cytometry in patients chosen for sequencing. Profiling that covered TCR beta VDJ and CDR3 relied on genomic DNA as its template. TCRdb recomputed calls from the reads with MiXCR, one row per CDR3 protein. Here the sample spans roughly 190,000 distinct CDR3 sequences, approximately 48% being singletons. Sequenced: sorted CD4+, CD8+, or CD8+CD57+ T cells (not recorded which) from PBMCs. These receptors were collected from a human donor with aplastic anemia.

This clonotype appeared many times. The J gene is TRBJ1-2, the V gene TRBV19, with 8 bases aligning to TRBD1. The germline gives CDR1 LNHDA, CDR2 SQIVND (reference sequence). The CDR3 covers 14 residues. J gave up 5 bases and V 6 bases, and 8 bases lay outside the gene matches. CDR3: CASRRTGSDYGYTF. The CDR3 coding sequence is TGTGCCAGTAGAAGGACAGGGAGTGATTATGGCTACACCTTC.

This sequence joins TRBV10-1 and TRBJ1-1; D not resolved. This CDR3 is 13 amino acids long. Trimming stripped 2 bases from V and 4 bases from J, with 8 bases between. Germline loops: CDR1 WNHNN, CDR2 SYGVQD (reference sequence). The DNA for the CDR3 is TGCGCCAGCAGTGAGGGTCCCGTCACTGAAGCTTTCTTT. Amino acids: CASSEGPVTEAFF.

The chain links TRBV2 to TRBJ2-2; D ambiguous. Germline V gene sequence: CDR1 SNHLY, CDR2 FYNNEI. V was pared by 6 bases and J by 0 bases, with 14 bases between. This CDR3 is 16 amino acids long. CDR3 sequence: CASSRSGRPNTGELFF. The CDR3 coding sequence is TGTGCCAGCAGCCGCTCAGGACGACCGAACACCGGGGAGCTGTTTTTT. The full variable domain, in which reference TRBV2 and TRBJ2-2 provide the parts outside the CDR3, is EPEVTQTPSHQVTQMGQEVILRCVPISNHLYFYWYRQILGQKVEFLVSFYNNEISEKSEIFDDQFSVERPDGSNFTLKIRSTKLEDSAMYFCASSRSGRPNTGELFFGEGSRLTVL.